The entry that follows covers one T cell receptor (beta chain) sequence. Trimming removed 3 bases from V and 13 bases from J, with 11 bases in between. CDR3 length equals 11 residues. The data are from a study of blood T cell repertoires in COVID-19. As for the study in general: T cells, B-cell-depleted T cells, or PBMCs supplied cDNA or gDNA.

As originally analysed: The authors estimated nucleated cell counts from reference gene primer amplification. Some clones are missing from TCRdb's copy, which holds only in-frame ones; the method was immunoSEQ multiplex PCR. That table supplies the V and J calls and clone size; D and trimming were determined from the DNA. The sample gives 250,000 or so clones, around 93% of which show up once; approximately 3% is in the top ten. The rearrangement links TRBV12-3 or TRBV12-4 to TRBJ2-3; D may be TRBD1 (5 bases). The TCR was taken from a middle-aged man who had been exposed to COVID-19. The sequenced material came from PBMCs or T cells enriched from blood (not recorded which). CDR3: CASSFESQEYF. For the CDR3, the DNA is TGTGCCAGCAGTTTCGAATCACAGGAGTATTTT.